This paragraph reports one T cell receptor (beta chain). Its specificity is unknown. These data come from a study of OX40 agonist ivuxolimab in advanced cancers. Study-level background: Dose-escalation patients were diagnosed with hepatocellular carcinoma, melanoma, renal cell cancer or head and neck cancer. Partial responses were achieved by three patients, one with hepatocellular carcinoma and two with cutaneous melanoma.

This table comes from immunoSEQ multiplex PCR, and its TCRdb copy is limited to in-frame clones, with some not included. In the table there are tens of thousands of clones, 75% to 90% of which are singletons. Whole-study findings and limits: Both blood CD4+ and CD8+ T cells showed clonal growth by week 6 at 0.1 to 3.0 mg/kg. People who partly responded at 0.1-3.0 mg/kg had some of the least clonal expansion seen.

V lost 0 bases, J lost 5 bases, and 10 bases lay in between. Looked up from germline, CDR1 is LGHNA and CDR2 is YNFKEQ. This CDR3 is built from 14 residues. The sequence came from an adult with an advanced solid tumor such as melanoma, head and neck, liver or kidney cancer. Specimen: CD4+ or CD8+ T cells sorted from blood, collected in a trial of the OX40 agonist ivuxolimab. The gene calls are TRBV4-2 and TRBJ1-2; D gene uncertain. The CDR3 here is CASSQDRSAYGYTF. The CDR3 DNA reads as TGTGCCAGCAGCCAAGATCGGTCGGCGTATGGCTACACCTTC.